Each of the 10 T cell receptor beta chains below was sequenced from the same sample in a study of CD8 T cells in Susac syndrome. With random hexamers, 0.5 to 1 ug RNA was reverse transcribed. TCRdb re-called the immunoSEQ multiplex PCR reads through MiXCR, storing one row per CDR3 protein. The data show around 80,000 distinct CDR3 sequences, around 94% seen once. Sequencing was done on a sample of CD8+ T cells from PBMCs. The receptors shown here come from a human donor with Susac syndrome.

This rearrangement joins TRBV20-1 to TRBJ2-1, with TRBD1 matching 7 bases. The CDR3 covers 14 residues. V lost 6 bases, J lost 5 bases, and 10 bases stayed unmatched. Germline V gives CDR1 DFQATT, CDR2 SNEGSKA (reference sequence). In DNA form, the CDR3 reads TGCAGTGCGCTCACAGGGGTCGTTAACAATGAGCAGTTCTTC. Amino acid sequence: CSALTGVVNNEQFF.

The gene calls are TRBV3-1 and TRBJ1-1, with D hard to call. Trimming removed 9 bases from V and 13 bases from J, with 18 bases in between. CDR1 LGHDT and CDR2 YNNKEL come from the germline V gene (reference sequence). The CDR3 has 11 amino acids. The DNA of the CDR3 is TGTGCCAGTACCCCGCCAAGAGGGCTTTTCTTT. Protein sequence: CASTPPRGLFF.

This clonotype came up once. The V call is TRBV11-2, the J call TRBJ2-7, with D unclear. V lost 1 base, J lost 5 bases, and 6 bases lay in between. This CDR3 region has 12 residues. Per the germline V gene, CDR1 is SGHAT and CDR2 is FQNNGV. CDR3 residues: CASSLVANEQYF. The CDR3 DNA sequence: TGTGCCAGCAGCTTAGTTGCGAACGAGCAGTACTTC.

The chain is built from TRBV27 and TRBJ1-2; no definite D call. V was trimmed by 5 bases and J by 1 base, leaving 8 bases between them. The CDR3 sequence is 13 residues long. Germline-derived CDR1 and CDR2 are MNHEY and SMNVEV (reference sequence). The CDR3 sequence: CASSTGVNYGYTF. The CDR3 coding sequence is TGTGCCAGCAGTACGGGCGTTAACTATGGCTACACCTTC.

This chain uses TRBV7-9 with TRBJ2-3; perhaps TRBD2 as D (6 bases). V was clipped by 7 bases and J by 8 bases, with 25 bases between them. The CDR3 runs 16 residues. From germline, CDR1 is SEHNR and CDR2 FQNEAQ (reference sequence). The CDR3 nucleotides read TGTGCCAGCACCCCGGTTGAGGGGCGGGAATTTGGTACGCAGTATTTT. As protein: CASTPVEGREFGTQYF.

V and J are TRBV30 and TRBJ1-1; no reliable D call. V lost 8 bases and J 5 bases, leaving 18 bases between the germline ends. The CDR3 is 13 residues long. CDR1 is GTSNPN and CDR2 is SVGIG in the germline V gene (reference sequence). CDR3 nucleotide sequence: TGTGCCGTAGAGTGGAGTACGGGGACTGAAGCTTTCTTT. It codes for CAVEWSTGTEAFF.

Here the CDR3 reads CASSRTTGSGGDTGELFF. In DNA, the CDR3 is TGTGCCAGCTCACGAACGACTGGTAGCGGGGGCGACACCGGGGAGCTGTTTTTT. This chain connects TRBV18 to TRBJ2-2; 9 bases agree with TRBD2. The V gene's germline CDR1 is KGHSH and CDR2 LQKENI. The CDR3 is made up of 18 amino acids. V trimming: 4 bases; J trimming: 3 bases; junction bases outside the gene matches: 12.

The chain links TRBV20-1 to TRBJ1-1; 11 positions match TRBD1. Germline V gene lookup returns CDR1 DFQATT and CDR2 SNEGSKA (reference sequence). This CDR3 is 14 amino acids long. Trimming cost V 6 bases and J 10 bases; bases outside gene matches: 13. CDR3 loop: CSAILRGQGVGAFF. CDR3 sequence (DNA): TGCAGTGCCATTCTTAGGGGACAGGGGGTGGGAGCTTTCTTT.

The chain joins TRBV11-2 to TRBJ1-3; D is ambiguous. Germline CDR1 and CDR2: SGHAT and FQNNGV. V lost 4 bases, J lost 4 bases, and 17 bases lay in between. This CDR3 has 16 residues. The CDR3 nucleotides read TGTGCCAGCAGCTCTCGTCCCGGGAATTACGGAAACACCATATATTTT. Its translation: CASSSRPGNYGNTIYF. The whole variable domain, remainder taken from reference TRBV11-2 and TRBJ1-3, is EAGVAQSPRYKIIEKRQSVAFWCNPISGHATLYWYQQILGQGPKLLIQFQNNGVVDDSQLPKDRFSAERLKGVDSTLKIQPAKLEDSAVYLCASSSRPGNYGNTIYFGEGSWLTVV.

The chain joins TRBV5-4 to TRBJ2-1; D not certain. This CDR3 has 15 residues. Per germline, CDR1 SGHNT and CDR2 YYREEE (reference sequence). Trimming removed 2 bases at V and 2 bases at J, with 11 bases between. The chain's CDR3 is CASSFGKATYNEQFF. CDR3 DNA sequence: TGTGCCAGCAGCTTTGGGAAGGCGACCTACAATGAGCAGTTCTTC.